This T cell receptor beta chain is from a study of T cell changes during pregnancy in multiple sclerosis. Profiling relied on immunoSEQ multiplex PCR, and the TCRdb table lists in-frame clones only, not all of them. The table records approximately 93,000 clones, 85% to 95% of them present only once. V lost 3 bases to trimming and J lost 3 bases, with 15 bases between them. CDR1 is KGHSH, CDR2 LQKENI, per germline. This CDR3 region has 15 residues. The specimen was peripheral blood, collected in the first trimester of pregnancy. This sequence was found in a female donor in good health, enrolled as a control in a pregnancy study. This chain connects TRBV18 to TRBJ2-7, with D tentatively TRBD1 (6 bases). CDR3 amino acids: CASSPSNTGNYEQYF. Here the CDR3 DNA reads TGTGCCAGCTCACCTTCGAATACAGGGAACTACGAGCAGTACTTC.